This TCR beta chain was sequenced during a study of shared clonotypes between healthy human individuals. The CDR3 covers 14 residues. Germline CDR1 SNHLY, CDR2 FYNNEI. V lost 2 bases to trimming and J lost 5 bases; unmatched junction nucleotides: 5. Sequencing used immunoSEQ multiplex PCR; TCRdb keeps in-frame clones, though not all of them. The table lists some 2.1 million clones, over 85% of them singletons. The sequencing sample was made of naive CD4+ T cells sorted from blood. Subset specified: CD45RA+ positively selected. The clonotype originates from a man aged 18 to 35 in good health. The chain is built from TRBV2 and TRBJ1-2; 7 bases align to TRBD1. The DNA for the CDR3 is TGTGCCAGCAGTGAATTGGGGGGACAGTATGGCTACACCTTC. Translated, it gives CASSELGGQYGYTF.